Ten or more counts support the clone carrying this TCR beta chain. What it recognizes is unknown. CDR3 size: 14 residues. V was shortened by 0 bases and J by 12 bases, with 12 bases between the two germline ends. TCRdb independently ran MiXCR on the 5' RACE reads; one entry per CDR3 protein. This sample yields about 340,000 distinct CDR3 sequences, of which roughly 15% are seen a single time; approximately 1% belongs to the top ten. This entry belongs to a study of CD8 T cells in ankylosing spondylitis. Study findings and constraints: Disease-linked clones reportedly showed significant enrichment in matched ankylosing spondylitis synovial fluid. The disease-linked clones had a CD8+ phenotype and low blood frequencies.

This chain uses TRBV12-3 or TRBV12-4 with TRBJ2-6, with D tentatively TRBD1 or TRBD2 (5 bases each). The sequenced material came from blood, either unsorted or a sorted T cell fraction (not recorded which). The sequence derives from a male donor with ankylosing spondylitis or in good health (not recorded which). The CDR3, as DNA: TGTGCCAGCAGTTTAGCGGGACCCCAGGGCGTCCTGACTTTC. It encodes CASSLAGPQGVLTF.